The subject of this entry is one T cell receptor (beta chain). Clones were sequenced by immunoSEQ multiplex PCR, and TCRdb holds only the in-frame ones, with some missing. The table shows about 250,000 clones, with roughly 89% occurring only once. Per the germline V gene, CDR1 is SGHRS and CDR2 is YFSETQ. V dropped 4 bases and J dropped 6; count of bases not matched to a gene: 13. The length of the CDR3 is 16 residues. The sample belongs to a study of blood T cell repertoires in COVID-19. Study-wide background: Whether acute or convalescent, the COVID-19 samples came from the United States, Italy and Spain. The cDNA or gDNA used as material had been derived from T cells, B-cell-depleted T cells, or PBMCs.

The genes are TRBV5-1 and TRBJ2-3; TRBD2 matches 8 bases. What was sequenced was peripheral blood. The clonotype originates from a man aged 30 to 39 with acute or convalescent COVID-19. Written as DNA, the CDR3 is TGCGCCAGCAGCATGCCCCGCAGCGGGAGTGCCGATACGCAGTATTTT. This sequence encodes CASSMPRSGSADTQYF.